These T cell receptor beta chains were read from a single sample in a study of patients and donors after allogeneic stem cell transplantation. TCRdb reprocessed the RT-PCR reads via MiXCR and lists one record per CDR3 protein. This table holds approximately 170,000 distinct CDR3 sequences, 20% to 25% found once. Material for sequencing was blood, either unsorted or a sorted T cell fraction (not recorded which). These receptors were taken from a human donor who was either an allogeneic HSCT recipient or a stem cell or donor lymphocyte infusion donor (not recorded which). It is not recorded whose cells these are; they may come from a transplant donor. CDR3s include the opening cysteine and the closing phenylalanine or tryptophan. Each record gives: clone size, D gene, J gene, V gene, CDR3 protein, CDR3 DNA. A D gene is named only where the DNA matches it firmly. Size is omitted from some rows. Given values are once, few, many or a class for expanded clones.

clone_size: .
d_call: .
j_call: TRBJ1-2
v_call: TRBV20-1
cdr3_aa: CSATGVGDYGYTF
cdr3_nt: TGCAGTGCCACCGGCGTGGGGGACTATGGCTACACCTTC

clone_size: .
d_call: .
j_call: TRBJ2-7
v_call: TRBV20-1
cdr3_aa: CSARDLRAYEQYF
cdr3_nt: TGCAGTGCTAGAGATTTGCGGGCCTACGAGCAGTACTTC

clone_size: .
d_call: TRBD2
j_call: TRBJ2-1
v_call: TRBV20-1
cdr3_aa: CSARGSLAGGAYNEQFF
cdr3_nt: TGCAGTGCTAGAGGATCGCTAGCGGGGGGCGCCTACAATGAGCAGTTCTTC

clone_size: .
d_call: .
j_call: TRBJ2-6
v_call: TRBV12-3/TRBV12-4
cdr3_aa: CASSLAAGSGANVLTF
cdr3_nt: TGTGCCAGCAGTTTAGCGGCGGGCTCTGGGGCCAACGTCCTGACTTTC

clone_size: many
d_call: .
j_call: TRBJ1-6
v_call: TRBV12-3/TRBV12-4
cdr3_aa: CASSRNLRTVYNSPLHF
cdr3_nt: TGTGCCAGCAGTAGGAACCTCAGGACAGTCTATAATTCACCCCTCCACTTT

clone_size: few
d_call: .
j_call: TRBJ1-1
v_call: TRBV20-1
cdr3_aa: CSAPEVGEAFF
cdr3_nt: TGCAGTGCTCCCGAAGTCGGTGAAGCTTTCTTT

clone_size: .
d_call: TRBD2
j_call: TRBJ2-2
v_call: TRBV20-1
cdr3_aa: CSASLAGYTGELFF
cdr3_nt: TGCAGTGCTAGTCTAGCGGGATACACCGGGGAGCTGTTTTTT

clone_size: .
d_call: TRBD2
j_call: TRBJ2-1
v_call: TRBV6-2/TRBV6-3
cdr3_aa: CASTLAGGDEQFF
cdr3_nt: TGTGCCAGCACCTTAGCGGGAGGCGATGAGCAGTTCTTC

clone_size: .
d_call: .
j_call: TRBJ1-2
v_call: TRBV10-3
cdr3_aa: CAISEGTVYGYTF
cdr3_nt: TGTGCCATCAGTGAGGGGACCGTCTATGGCTACACCTTC

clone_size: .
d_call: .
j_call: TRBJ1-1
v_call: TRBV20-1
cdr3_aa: CSAKAGNTEAFF
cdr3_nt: TGCAGTGCTAAAGCAGGGAACACTGAAGCTTTCTTT

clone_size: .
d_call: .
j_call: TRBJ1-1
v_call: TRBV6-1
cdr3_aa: CASTWGVMNTEAFF
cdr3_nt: TGTGCCAGCACCTGGGGAGTCATGAACACTGAAGCTTTCTTT

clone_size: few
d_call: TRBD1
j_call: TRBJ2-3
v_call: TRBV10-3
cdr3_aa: CAIQDRGSVTDTQYF
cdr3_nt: TGTGCCATCCAAGACAGGGGATCAGTCACAGATACGCAGTATTTT

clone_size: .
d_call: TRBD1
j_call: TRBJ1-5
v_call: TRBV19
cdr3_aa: CASSRQGSNQPQHF
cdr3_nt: TGTGCCAGTAGCCGACAGGGCAGCAATCAGCCCCAGCATTTT

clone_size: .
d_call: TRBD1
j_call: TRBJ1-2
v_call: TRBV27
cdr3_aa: CASSRDREALWGYTF
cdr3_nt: TGTGCCAGCAGCAGGGACAGAGAAGCCTTATGGGGCTACACCTTC

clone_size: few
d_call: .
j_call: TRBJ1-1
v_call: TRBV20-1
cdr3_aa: CSARETRVTEAFF
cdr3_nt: TGCAGTGCTAGAGAAACCAGGGTCACTGAAGCTTTCTTT

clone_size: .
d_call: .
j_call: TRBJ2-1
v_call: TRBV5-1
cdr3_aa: CASSLAPGAVDEQFF
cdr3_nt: TGCGCCAGCAGCTTGGCTCCGGGGGCGGTTGATGAGCAGTTCTTC

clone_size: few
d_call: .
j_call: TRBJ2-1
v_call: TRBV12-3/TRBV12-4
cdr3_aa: CASSFSPGIHEQFF
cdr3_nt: TGTGCCAGCAGTTTCAGCCCAGGCATCCATGAGCAGTTCTTC

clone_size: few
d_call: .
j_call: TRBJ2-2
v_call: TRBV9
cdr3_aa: CASSVNFPGPAGELFF
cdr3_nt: TGTGCCAGCAGCGTGAACTTTCCGGGGCCCGCCGGGGAGCTGTTTTTT

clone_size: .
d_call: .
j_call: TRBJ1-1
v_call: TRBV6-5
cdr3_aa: CASSRRTTEAFF
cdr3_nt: TGTGCCAGCAGTCGGCGGACCACTGAAGCTTTCTTT

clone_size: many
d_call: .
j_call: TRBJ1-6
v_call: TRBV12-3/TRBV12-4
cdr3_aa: CASSRRDGTSSYNSPLHF
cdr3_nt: TGTGCCAGCAGTCGACGGGACGGAACGAGCTCCTATAATTCACCCCTCCACTTT

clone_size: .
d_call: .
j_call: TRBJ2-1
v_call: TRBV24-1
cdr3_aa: CATSASSAKMGQFF
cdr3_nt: TGTGCCACCAGTGCGTCCTCCGCCAAGATGGGGCAGTTCTTC

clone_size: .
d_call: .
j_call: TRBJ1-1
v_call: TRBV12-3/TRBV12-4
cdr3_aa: CASSKDSMNTEAFF
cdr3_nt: TGTGCCAGCAGCAAAGACAGCATGAACACTGAAGCTTTCTTT

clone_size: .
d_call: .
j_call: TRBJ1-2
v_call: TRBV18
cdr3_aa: CASSPPEIYGYTF
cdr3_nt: TGTGCCAGCTCACCTCCAGAGATATATGGCTACACCTTC

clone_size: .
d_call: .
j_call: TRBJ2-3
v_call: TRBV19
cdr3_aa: CASSIPASTDTQYF
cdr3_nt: TGTGCCAGTAGTATCCCAGCAAGCACAGATACGCAGTATTTT

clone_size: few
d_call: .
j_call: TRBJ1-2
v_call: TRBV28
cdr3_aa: CASSSNTRQRGYTF
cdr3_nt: TGTGCCAGCAGTTCAAATACCCGACAGCGGGGCTACACCTTC

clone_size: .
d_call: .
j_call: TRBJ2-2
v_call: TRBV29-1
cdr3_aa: CSVPRPLGAGELFF
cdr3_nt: TGCAGCGTTCCACGGCCCCTCGGGGCCGGGGAGCTGTTTTTT

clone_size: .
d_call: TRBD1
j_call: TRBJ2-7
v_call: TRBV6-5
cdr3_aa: CASSFTGTGGNEQYF
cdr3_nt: TGTGCCAGCAGTTTCACCGGGACAGGGGGAAACGAGCAGTACTTC

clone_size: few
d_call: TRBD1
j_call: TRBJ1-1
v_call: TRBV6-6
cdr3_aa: CASSDDRGMNTEAFF
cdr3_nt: TGTGCCAGCAGTGACGACAGGGGGATGAACACTGAAGCTTTCTTT

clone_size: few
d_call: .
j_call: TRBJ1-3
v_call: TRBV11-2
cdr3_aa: CASSLAEGAGNTIYF
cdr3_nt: TGTGCCAGCAGCTTAGCCGAGGGGGCTGGAAACACCATATATTTT

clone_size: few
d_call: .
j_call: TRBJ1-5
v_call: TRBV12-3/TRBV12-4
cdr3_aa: CASSRGAQPQHF
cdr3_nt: TGTGCCAGCAGTAGGGGGGCTCAGCCCCAGCATTTT

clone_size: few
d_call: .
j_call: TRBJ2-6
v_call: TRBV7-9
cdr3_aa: CASSSGGSGANVLTF
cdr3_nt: TGTGCCAGCAGCTCTGGGGGTTCTGGGGCCAACGTCCTGACTTTC